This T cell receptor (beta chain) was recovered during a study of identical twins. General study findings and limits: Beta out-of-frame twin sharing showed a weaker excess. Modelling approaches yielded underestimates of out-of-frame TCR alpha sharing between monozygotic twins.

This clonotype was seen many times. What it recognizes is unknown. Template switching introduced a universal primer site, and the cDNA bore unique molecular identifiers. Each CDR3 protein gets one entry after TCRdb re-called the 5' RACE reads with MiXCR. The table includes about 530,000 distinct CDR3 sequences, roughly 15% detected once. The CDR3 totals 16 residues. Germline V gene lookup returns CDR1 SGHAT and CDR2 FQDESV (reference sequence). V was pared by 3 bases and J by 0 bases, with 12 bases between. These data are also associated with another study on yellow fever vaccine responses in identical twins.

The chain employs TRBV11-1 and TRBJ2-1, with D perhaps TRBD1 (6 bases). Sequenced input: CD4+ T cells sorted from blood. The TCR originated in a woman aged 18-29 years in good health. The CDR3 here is CASSLTDRSSYNEQFF. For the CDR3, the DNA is TGTGCCAGCAGCTTGACCGACAGGAGCTCCTACAATGAGCAGTTCTTC.